Reported below is one T cell receptor beta chain. The CDR3 covers 16 residues. V was trimmed by 0 bases and J by 13 bases, leaving 22 bases between them. The data stem from a study of blood T cells in healthy people across ages. The authors ran a second PCR of about 7 to 12 cycles using a sample-barcoded 5' primer and a J-beta primer mix. TCRdb re-called the 5' RACE reads with MiXCR, one entry per CDR3 protein. The sample has 1.5 million to 2 million distinct CDR3 sequences, 35% to 50% seen once. Collection of roughly 9.8 milliliters of peripheral blood was performed for each donor. The sample comprised blood. The receptor was derived from a human donor in good health. The chain employs TRBV12-3 or TRBV12-4 and TRBJ2-4, with D unresolved. The CDR3 bases are TGTGCCAGCAGTTTAGCGCAAAGGAATCCCCGCCAAGAGCAGTACTTC. Residues: CASSLAQRNPRQEQYF.